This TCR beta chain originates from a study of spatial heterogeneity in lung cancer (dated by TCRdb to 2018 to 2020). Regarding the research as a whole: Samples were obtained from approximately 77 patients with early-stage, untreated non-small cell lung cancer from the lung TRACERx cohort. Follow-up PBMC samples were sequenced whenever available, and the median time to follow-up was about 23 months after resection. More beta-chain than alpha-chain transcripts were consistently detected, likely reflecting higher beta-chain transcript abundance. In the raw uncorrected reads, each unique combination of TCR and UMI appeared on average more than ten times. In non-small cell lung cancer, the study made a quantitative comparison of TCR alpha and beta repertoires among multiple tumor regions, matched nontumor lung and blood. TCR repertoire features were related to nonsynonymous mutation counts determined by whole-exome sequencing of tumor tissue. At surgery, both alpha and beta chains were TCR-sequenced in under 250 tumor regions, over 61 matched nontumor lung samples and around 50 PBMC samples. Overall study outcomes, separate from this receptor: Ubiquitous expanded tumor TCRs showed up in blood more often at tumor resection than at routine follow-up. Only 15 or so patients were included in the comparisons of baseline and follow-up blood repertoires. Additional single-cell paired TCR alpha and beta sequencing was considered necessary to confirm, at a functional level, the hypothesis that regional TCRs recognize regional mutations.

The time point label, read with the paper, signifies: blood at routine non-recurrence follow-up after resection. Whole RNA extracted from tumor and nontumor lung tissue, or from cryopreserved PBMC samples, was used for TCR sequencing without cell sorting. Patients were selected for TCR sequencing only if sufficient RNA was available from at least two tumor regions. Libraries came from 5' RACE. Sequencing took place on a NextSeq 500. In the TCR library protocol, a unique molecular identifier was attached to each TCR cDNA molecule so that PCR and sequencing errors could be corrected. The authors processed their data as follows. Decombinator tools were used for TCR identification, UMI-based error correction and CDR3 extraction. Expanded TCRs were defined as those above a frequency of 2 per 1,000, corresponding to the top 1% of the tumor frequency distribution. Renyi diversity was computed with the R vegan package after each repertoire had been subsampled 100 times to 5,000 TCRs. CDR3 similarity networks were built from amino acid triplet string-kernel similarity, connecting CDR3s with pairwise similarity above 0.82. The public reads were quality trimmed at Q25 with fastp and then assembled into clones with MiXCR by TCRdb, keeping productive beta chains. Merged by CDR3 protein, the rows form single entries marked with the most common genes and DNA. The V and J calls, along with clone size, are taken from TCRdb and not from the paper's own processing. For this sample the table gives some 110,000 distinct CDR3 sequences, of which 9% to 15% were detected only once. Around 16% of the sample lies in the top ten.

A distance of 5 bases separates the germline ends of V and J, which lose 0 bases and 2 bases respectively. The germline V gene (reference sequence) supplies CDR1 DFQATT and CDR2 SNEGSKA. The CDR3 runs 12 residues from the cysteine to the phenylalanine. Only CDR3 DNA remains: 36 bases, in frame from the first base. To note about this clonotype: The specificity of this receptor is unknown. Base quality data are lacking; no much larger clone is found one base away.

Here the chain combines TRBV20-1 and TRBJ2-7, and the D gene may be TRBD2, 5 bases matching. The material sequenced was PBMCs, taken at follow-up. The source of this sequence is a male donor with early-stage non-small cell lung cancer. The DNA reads TGCAGTGCTAGAGAGGAGGCCTACGAGCAGTACTTC. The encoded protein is CSAREEAYEQYF.